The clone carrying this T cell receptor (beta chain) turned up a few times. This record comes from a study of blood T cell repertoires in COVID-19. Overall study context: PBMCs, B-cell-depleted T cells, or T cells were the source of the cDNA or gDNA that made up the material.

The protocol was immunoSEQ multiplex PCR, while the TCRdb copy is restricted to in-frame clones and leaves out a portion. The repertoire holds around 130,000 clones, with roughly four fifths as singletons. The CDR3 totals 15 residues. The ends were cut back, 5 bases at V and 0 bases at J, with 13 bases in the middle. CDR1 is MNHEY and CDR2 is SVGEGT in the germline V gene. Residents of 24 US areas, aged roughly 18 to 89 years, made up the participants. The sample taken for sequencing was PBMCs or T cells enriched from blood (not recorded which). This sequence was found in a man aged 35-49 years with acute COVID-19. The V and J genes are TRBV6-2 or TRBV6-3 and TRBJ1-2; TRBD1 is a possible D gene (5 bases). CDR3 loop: CASSKRTGSNYGYTF. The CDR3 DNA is TGTGCCAGCAGTAAAAGAACAGGTTCTAACTATGGCTACACCTTC.